This is a list of T cell receptor beta chains from one sample in a study of blood T cell repertoires in COVID-19. Profiled with immunoSEQ multiplex PCR; TCRdb holds only in-frame clones, not every one. Of about 330,000 clones listed, 88% are singletons. The sequencing input was peripheral blood. The receptors were sampled from a woman in her 50s with active or convalescent COVID-19. Both conserved end residues are part of each CDR3. Not all rows give a size; the values are once, few, many and, for expanded clones, a class.

clone_size: -
v_call: TRBV15
cdr3_aa: CATSLRGGLGGYTF

clone_size: -
v_call: TRBV18
cdr3_aa: CASSPRASGGTLEQYF

clone_size: -
v_call: TRBV4-1
cdr3_aa: CASSLQGPSNQPQHF

clone_size: -
v_call: TRBV7-9
cdr3_aa: CASSHAGADTQYF

clone_size: -
v_call: TRBV2
cdr3_aa: CASLRAVRQPNEKLFF

clone_size: -
v_call: TRBV21-1
cdr3_aa: CASSKEGVTTQANTNGYTF

clone_size: -
v_call: TRBV7-8
cdr3_aa: CASSFSGSGGYEQYF

clone_size: once
v_call: TRBV18
cdr3_aa: CASSIQVLNTEAFF

clone_size: -
v_call: TRBV13
cdr3_aa: CASSWDRGSGGYTF

clone_size: -
v_call: TRBV18
cdr3_aa: CASSPPQGASSAFF

clone_size: -
v_call: TRBV6-5
cdr3_aa: CASTPLGGAYNEQFF

clone_size: -
v_call: TRBV19
cdr3_aa: CASSISSVSQETQYF

clone_size: -
v_call: TRBV3-1/TRBV3-2
cdr3_aa: CASSQRGTSGSNEQFF

clone_size: -
v_call: TRBV7-9
cdr3_aa: CASSLSGRDSSPLHF

clone_size: -
v_call: TRBV30
cdr3_aa: CAWRGSDTDYEQYF

clone_size: -
v_call: TRBV27
cdr3_aa: CASSPSTGPYEQYF

clone_size: -
v_call: TRBV2
cdr3_aa: CATAPSQGGNTGELFF

clone_size: -
v_call: TRBV7-2
cdr3_aa: CASSFKQGSGNQPQHF

clone_size: -
v_call: TRBV18
cdr3_aa: CASSLQGAVEGEQFF

clone_size: -
v_call: TRBV28
cdr3_aa: CASRPGQWDGYTF

clone_size: -
v_call: TRBV27
cdr3_aa: CASSLSGFSVAYEQYF

clone_size: -
v_call: TRBV10-1
cdr3_aa: CASSESMGGPARTDTQYF

clone_size: -
v_call: TRBV4-3
cdr3_aa: CASSQSTWTEFYEQYF

clone_size: -
v_call: TRBV27
cdr3_aa: CASSYSTGKIWYEQYF

clone_size: -
v_call: TRBV19
cdr3_aa: CASRVGGDQPQHF

clone_size: -
v_call: TRBV18
cdr3_aa: CASSPPGQGNQPQHF

clone_size: -
v_call: TRBV3-1/TRBV3-2
cdr3_aa: CASSQLLNYGYTF